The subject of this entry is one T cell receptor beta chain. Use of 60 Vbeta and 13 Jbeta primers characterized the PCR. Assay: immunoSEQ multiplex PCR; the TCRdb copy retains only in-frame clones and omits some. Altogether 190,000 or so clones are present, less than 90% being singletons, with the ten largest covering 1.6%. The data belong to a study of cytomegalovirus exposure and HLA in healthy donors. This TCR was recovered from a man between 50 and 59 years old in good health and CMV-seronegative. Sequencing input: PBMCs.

CDR3 amino acids: CASRADGSSPQHF. The DNA of the CDR3 is TGTGCCAGCAGAGCCGACGGGTCCTCGCCCCAGCATTTT. This rearrangement joins TRBV6-6 to TRBJ1-5; D ambiguous. Germline CDR1 and CDR2: MNHNY and SVGAGI (reference sequence). The CDR3 totals 13 residues. V lost 6 bases to trimming and J lost 9 bases, with 15 bases between them.